These 14 T cell receptor beta chains were all obtained from the same sample, sequenced in a study of T cells in Graves' hyperthyroidism and ophthalmopathy. The investigators amplified TCR beta CDR3 regions from RNA transcripts. RT-PCR in the first round (using the HTBI primer set) targeted the TCR CDR3. One entry per CDR3 protein, called by TCRdb with MiXCR from the multiplex PCR reads. The repertoire holds hundreds of thousands of distinct CDR3 sequences, with 15% as singletons. Sequenced input: blood. These receptors were taken from a woman aged 55-70 years with Graves' ophthalmopathy.

This clonotype was seen at least ten times. The chain carries TRBV28 and TRBJ1-6, with TRBD1 identical over 9 bases. The germline V gene has CDR1 MDHEN and CDR2 SYDVKM. Trimming took 5 bases from V and 9 from J; bases not matched to a gene: 5. The CDR3 is 14 amino acids. DNA for the CDR3: TGTGCCAGCAGTCCCAGGACAGGGGCTTCACCCCTCCACTTT. Amino acids: CASSPRTGASPLHF.

The chain uses TRBV28 and TRBJ1-5; D gene ambiguous. Between the trimmed V and J ends, which lost 2 bases and 4 bases, there was a span of 6 bases. Germline CDR1 is MDHEN and CDR2 is SYDVKM. CDR3 length: 13 amino acids. The CDR3 coding sequence is TGTGCCAGCAGTTTACAGTTTAATCAGCCCCAGCATTTT. Amino acids: CASSLQFNQPQHF.

This clonotype was picked up many times. The V and J genes are TRBV20-1 and TRBJ2-3, with 8 positions matching TRBD2. This CDR3 has 14 residues. Germline V gene sequence: CDR1 DFQATT, CDR2 SNEGSKA (reference sequence). V was clipped by 5 bases and J by 4 bases; unmatched bases: 8. DNA for the CDR3: TGCAGTGCTGAAGGGAGCGGGGGCTCAGATACGCAGTATTTT. Amino acids: CSAEGSGGSDTQYF.

This clonotype was recorded at least ten times. V usage is TRBV20-1 and J usage is TRBJ2-7; tentative D call: TRBD2 (6 bases). V lost 3 bases and J lost 2, with 17 bases in between. CDR1 DFQATT and CDR2 SNEGSKA come from the germline V gene (reference sequence). CDR3 size: 15 residues. The CDR3 reads CSARGEWEATYEQYF. The CDR3 DNA is TGCAGTGCTAGGGGGGAGTGGGAGGCAACCTACGAGCAGTACTTC.

This clonotype was seen ten or more times. V is TRBV30 and J is TRBJ1-6; D unresolved. The germline V gene encodes CDR1 GTSNPN and CDR2 SVGIG (reference sequence). The CDR3 runs 14 residues. V gave up 0 bases and J gave up 6 bases, with 9 bases separating them. DNA for the CDR3: TGTGCCTGGAGTGTACGAGGACCTAATTCACCCCTCCACTTT. It yields the protein CAWSVRGPNSPLHF.

This clonotype was observed a few times. The V and J genes are TRBV15 and TRBJ2-1; 8 nucleotides match TRBD1. The germline gives CDR1 LNHNV, CDR2 YYDKDF (reference sequence). This CDR3 is built from 15 residues. The ends lost 6 bases at V and 0 bases at J; junction bases unmatched: 4. CDR3 DNA sequence: TGTGCCACCAGAGCAACAGGGGGCTCCTACAATGAGCAGTTCTTC. The encoded protein is CATRATGGSYNEQFF.

The CDR3 here is CASRREWTGVDEKLFF. The CDR3 coding sequence is TGTGCCAGCAGGCGGGAATGGACAGGGGTAGATGAAAAACTGTTTTTT. V is TRBV10-3 and J is TRBJ1-4; 9 bases map to TRBD1. There are 16 residues in the CDR3. Per germline, CDR1 ENHRY and CDR2 SYGVKD. V lost 10 bases, J lost 6 bases, and 15 bases stayed unmatched.

The chain is built from TRBV6-1 and TRBJ1-2, with D uncertain. CDR3 size: 13 residues. The V and J ends lost 7 bases and 1 base respectively, with 10 bases between them. Germline V gives CDR1 MNHNS, CDR2 SASEGT. CDR3 DNA sequence: TGTGCCAGCATGGGTGGACTTAACTATGGCTACACCTTC. As protein: CASMGGLNYGYTF.

This clonotype was seen just once. The V and J genes are TRBV2 and TRBJ2-7; D uncertain. Germline assignment: CDR1 SNHLY and CDR2 FYNNEI. Trimming removed 4 bases at V and 9 bases at J, with 16 bases between. The CDR3 totals 13 residues. The CDR3 bases are TGTGCCAGCAGTGGGCAGCCCTCCGACGGGCAGTACTTC. It encodes CASSGQPSDGQYF.

This clonotype was seen many times. The genes are TRBV11-2 and TRBJ1-1; D gene ambiguous. V lost 3 bases, J lost 7 bases, and 12 bases lay in between. CDR1 and CDR2 from the germline V gene are SGHAT and FQNNGV. The CDR3 sequence is 13 residues long. CDR3 nucleotides: TGTGCCAGCAGCTTCTCGCGCGACCTTGAAGCTTTCTTT. It yields the protein CASSFSRDLEAFF.

The table lists this clonotype with many counts. This rearrangement joins TRBV3-1 to TRBJ2-1; 8 bases fit TRBD2. There are 15 residues in the CDR3. The junction had 8 bases not matched to a gene; V was cut back by 4 bases and J by 6 bases. Germline loops: CDR1 LGHDT, CDR2 YNNKEL (reference sequence). CDR3 amino acids: CASSPLAGGTNEQFF. The CDR3 region has the DNA TGTGCCAGCAGCCCCCTGGCGGGAGGAACCAATGAGCAGTTCTTC.

At least ten counts were recorded for this clonotype. This rearrangement joins TRBV12-5 to TRBJ2-1; D ambiguous. The CDR3 runs 11 residues. The V and J ends lost 5 bases and 8 bases respectively, with 7 bases between them. In germline, CDR1 is LGHNT, CDR2 FRNRAP. In DNA form, the CDR3 reads TGTGCTAGTGGTGTACGGGATGAGCAGTTCTTC. Its translation: CASGVRDEQFF.

This clonotype was seen at least ten times. This chain uses TRBV7-2 with TRBJ2-5; possible D gene TRBD2, 6 bases. CDR3 length: 13 residues. Germline V lookup: CDR1 SGHTA, CDR2 FQGNSA. V gave up 6 bases and J gave up 4 bases, with 12 bases separating them. In nucleotides, the CDR3 is TGTGCCAGCAGACCTACTAGCAGAGAGACCCAGTACTTC. It is translated as CASRPTSRETQYF.

This clonotype was counted between two and nine times. Here the CDR3 reads CASSQFGTDTGELFF. CDR3 coding DNA: TGTGCCAGCAGCCAATTCGGGACTGACACCGGGGAGCTGTTTTTT. The J gene is TRBJ2-2, the V gene TRBV14; possibly TRBD2 for D (6 bases). Germline V CDR1 and CDR2: SGHDN, FVKESK. The V and J ends lost 2 bases and 3 bases respectively, with 10 bases between them. This CDR3 contains 15 residues.